This T cell receptor beta chain was observed in a study of early T cells in non-severe SARS-CoV-2 infection. The overall study: Unpaired chains resulted from sequencing bulk RNA of unsorted whole blood.

Germline V gene sequence: CDR1 SGHKS, CDR2 YYEKEE (reference sequence). The CDR3 extends over 14 amino acids. With V trimmed by 3 bases and J by 6 bases, 6 bases remained unmatched. MiXCR, applied by TCRdb to the 5' RACE reads, yields one record per CDR3 protein. The sample includes 50,000 or so distinct CDR3 sequences, about an eighth seen only once; the top ten take more than 9%. This receptor was taken from an adult who was a healthcare worker with PCR-confirmed SARS-CoV-2 infection or an uninfected control (not recorded which). Sequenced material: whole blood. The genes are TRBV5-5 and TRBJ2-1, with 7 bases lining up with TRBD1. The CDR3 reads CASSYRTGVNEQFF. The CDR3 DNA is TGTGCCAGCAGCTACAGAACAGGGGTCAATGAGCAGTTCTTC.